This T cell receptor beta chain originates from a study of cytomegalovirus exposure and HLA in healthy donors. Overall study results and limits: Researchers reported from a later analysis that most CMV-associated TCR beta chains appeared HLA-restricted. Judged likely to be a sequencing artifact was a cluster of highly shared sequence variants. Later analysis identified a missense DCLRE1C variant that was linked to TCR beta V- and J-gene trimming.

The PCR employed 60 Vbeta primers together with 13 Jbeta primers. The data were produced by immunoSEQ multiplex PCR, yet TCRdb's version contains in-frame clones alone and is incomplete. Of more than 95,000 clones in the sample, more than 60% were seen once. Worth noting for this clone: Its specificity is not known.

The sample was PBMCs. The TCR comes from a woman aged 40 to 50 in good health and CMV-seropositive.

The CDR3 protein is CASSSLDGETQYF. CDR3 sequence (DNA): TGTGCCAGCAGCTCACTAGATGGGGAGACCCAGTACTTC. The chain uses TRBV5-4 and TRBJ2-5; D perhaps matches TRBD2 (5 bases). The CDR3 covers 13 residues. V shed 3 bases and J shed 5 bases, with 11 bases lying between them. Germline values: CDR1 SGHNT, CDR2 YYREEE (reference sequence).